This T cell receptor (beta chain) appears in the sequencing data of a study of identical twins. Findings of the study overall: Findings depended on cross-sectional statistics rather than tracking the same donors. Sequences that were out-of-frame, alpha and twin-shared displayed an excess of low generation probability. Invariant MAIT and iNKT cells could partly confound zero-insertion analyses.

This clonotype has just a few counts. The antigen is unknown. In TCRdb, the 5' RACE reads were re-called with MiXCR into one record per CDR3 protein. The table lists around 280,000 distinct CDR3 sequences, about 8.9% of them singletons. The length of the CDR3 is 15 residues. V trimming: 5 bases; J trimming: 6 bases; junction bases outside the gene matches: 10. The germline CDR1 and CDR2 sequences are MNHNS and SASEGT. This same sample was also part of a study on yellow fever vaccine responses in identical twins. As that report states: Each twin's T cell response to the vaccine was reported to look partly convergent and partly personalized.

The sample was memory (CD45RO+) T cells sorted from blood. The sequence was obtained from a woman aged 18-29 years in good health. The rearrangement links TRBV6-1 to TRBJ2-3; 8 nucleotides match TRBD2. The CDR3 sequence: CASSRSGGTLDTQYF. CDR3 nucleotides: TGTGCCAGCAGTCGCAGCGGGGGTACGCTGGATACGCAGTATTTT.